The source of this T cell receptor (beta chain) is a study of blood T cell repertoires in COVID-19. As for the study in general: Whether acute or convalescent, the COVID-19 samples came from the United States, Italy and Spain. PBMCs, B-cell-depleted T cells, or T cells provided the cDNA or gDNA that made up the material.

Germline CDR1 reads ENHRY; CDR2 reads SYGVKD. The CDR3 is made up of 15 amino acids. V lost 0 bases and J lost 14, with 17 bases in between. Original processing notes: By means of reference gene primer amplification, nucleated cell counts were estimated. Repertoires were generated with immunoSEQ multiplex PCR, while TCRdb's copy carries only in-frame clones and drops some. V and J calls and clone size are copied from that table; D and trimming were computed from the DNA. The sample consists of 100,000 to 150,000 clones, less than 90% of them appearing once. The TCR sequence derives from a man aged 55-75 years with acute or convalescent COVID-19. Sequenced material: peripheral blood. The J gene is TRBJ1-6, the V gene TRBV10-3; D is possibly TRBD1 (5 bases). In nucleotides, the CDR3 is TGTGCCATCAGTGAGTCCGTGGAAGGCAGGGTGGCCCTCCACTTT. It translates to CAISESVEGRVALHF.